These T cell receptor beta chains were read from a single sample in a study of blood T cell repertoires in COVID-19. Profiled with immunoSEQ multiplex PCR; TCRdb holds only in-frame clones, not every one. The table has tens of thousands of clones, roughly 77% seen once; the top ten hold 10% to 15%. The sequenced sample consisted of peripheral blood. These receptors came from a human donor in a cohort sampled during active COVID-19. Each CDR3 is given with its conserved first and last residue. Each record gives: V gene, clone size, J gene, D gene, CDR3 DNA, CDR3 protein. The D gene is left open where the match is weak. The listing skips clone size in some rows; elsewhere it reads once, few, many or a size class.

>TRBV27|-|TRBJ1-1|-
TGTGCCAGCAGTTTTGCCCAGATCTCGGGCACTGAAGCTTTCTTT
CASSFAQISGTEAFF
>TRBV4-1|-|TRBJ1-6|-
TGCGCCAGCAGCCAAGTGGGACTCTCCAATTCACCCCTCCACTTT
CASSQVGLSNSPLHF
>TRBV5-4|-|TRBJ1-2|TRBD1
TGTGCCAGCAGCGTTGTAGGGGACAGGGTCTTGACCTTC
CASSVVGDRVLTF
>TRBV5-6|-|TRBJ1-2|TRBD1
TGTGCCAGCAGCTTGGCCATGTCAGGGGGCTTAAATGGCTACACCTTC
CASSLAMSGGLNGYTF
>TRBV20-1|-|TRBJ1-2|TRBD1
TGCAGTGCTAGTGAGAAGGGACAGGGGTACTTCTATGGCTACACCTTC
CSASEKGQGYFYGYTF
>TRBV9|-|TRBJ1-4|TRBD1
TGTGCCAGCAGCGGGGGACAGGGACCCGCAACTAATGAAAAACTGTTTTTT
CASSGGQGPATNEKLFF
>TRBV4-3|-|TRBJ1-2|-
TGCGCCAGCAGCCAAGATAGAGGGAACTATGGCTACACCTTC
CASSQDRGNYGYTF
>TRBV10-3|few|TRBJ2-3|TRBD2
TGTGCCATCGGCGGGCTTAGCGGGGATACGCAGTATTTT
CAIGGLSGDTQYF
>TRBV21-1|-|TRBJ2-5|-
TGTGCCAGCAGCAAAGTAGGGGACAGGGGGCGAGAGACCCAGTACTTC
CASSKVGDRGRETQYF
>TRBV7-3|few|TRBJ2-5|TRBD1
TGTGCCAGCAGCCCCCGGACAGGCCGAGAAGAGACCCAGTACTTC
CASSPRTGREETQYF
>TRBV5-1|-|TRBJ2-3|TRBD1
TGCGCCAGCAGCACCTTGACAGGGGTGGTAGATACGCAGTATTTT
CASSTLTGVVDTQYF
>TRBV4-1|-|TRBJ2-2|-
TGCGCCAGCAGCCGGCCGTTGGGGGGGCGAGGCACCGGGGAGCTGTTTTTT
CASSRPLGGRGTGELFF
>TRBV7-2|once|TRBJ2-3|-
TGTGCCAGCAGCTTGAACGGGGACACAGATACGCAGTATTTT
CASSLNGDTDTQYF
>TRBV6-4|-|TRBJ1-1|-
TGTGCCAGCAGTGACCCTACACATTGCAGGACAGACACTGAAGCTTTCTTT
CASSDPTHCRTDTEAFF
>TRBV5-1|-|TRBJ1-6|TRBD1
TGCGCCAGCAGCACAGGGGATTTGGGCTATAATTCACCCCTCCACTTT
CASSTGDLGYNSPLHF
>TRBV4-3|-|TRBJ1-5|TRBD1
TGCGCCAGCAGCCAAGATTACGGCAGGGGGATTGGGCAGCCCCAGCATTTT
CASSQDYGRGIGQPQHF
>TRBV28|-|TRBJ2-3|TRBD2
TGTGCCAGCAGTTTCTCCCTCCCGGGGGGTAGAACAGATACGCAGTATTTT
CASSFSLPGGRTDTQYF
>TRBV19|-|TRBJ1-5|-
TGTGCCAGTAGGGACTATAGCAATCAGCCCCAGCATTTT
CASRDYSNQPQHF
>TRBV5-1|-|TRBJ1-2|-
TGCGCCAGCAGCTTCAATTCTGGGGCGCTAAACTATGGCTACACCTTC
CASSFNSGALNYGYTF
>TRBV10-3|-|TRBJ2-7|-
TGTGCCATCAGCGCCGGGACGGAGGGCCACGAGCAGTACTTC
CAISAGTEGHEQYF
>TRBV4-3|-|TRBJ1-1|-
TGCGCCAGCAGCGCCGGGGGGGTTTTGGCGAACACTGAAGCTTTCTTT
CASSAGGVLANTEAFF
>TRBV28|-|TRBJ2-1|TRBD1
TGTGCCAGCAGTTTACCCCTCGCGCAGGGGGCGAGGCAGTTCTTC
CASSLPLAQGARQFF
>TRBV28|few|TRBJ1-1|-
TGTGCCAGCAGACCGACAGGAGCCGCTGAAGCTTTCTTT
CASRPTGAAEAFF
>TRBV6-2/TRBV6-3|-|TRBJ2-7|-
TGTGCCAGCAGTTACGGAGCGGGTAGAGGGAACTTCAGGTACGAGCAGTACTTC
CASSYGAGRGNFRYEQYF
>TRBV2|-|TRBJ1-2|TRBD1
TGTGCCAGCATACAGGGGGATGGCTACACCTTC
CASIQGDGYTF
>TRBV11-2|-|TRBJ2-2|TRBD1
TGTGCCAGCAGCTTTCAAGGACAGGCGGTCACCGGGGAGCTGTTTTTT
CASSFQGQAVTGELFF
>TRBV5-1|-|TRBJ2-3|TRBD2
TGCGCCAGCTCGGCGGGGGGCCTGGACACAGATACGCAGTATTTT
CASSAGGLDTDTQYF
>TRBV12-2|-|TRBJ2-3|-
TGTGCAAGTCGCTTGTCCGGGTCCGGAGATACGCAGTATTTT
CASRLSGSGDTQYF
>TRBV24-1|-|TRBJ2-5|-
TGTGCCACCAGTGATTTCCAGTATCAAGAGACCCAGTACTTC
CATSDFQYQETQYF
>TRBV5-1|-|TRBJ2-3|-
TGCGCCAGCAGCTTGGTCCCAGGGATCGGTATTTCCTACACAGATACGCAGTATTTT
CASSLVPGIGISYTDTQYF
>TRBV5-1|-|TRBJ2-5|TRBD1
TGCGCCAGCAGCTTGGTTTCCGGACAGGGGCCAATCCCTACTATCCAAGAGACCCAGTACTTC
CASSLVSGQGPIPTIQETQYF
>TRBV5-1|-|TRBJ2-5|-
TGCGCCAGCAGCCCCCGGGCCCAGGGAGAGACCCAGTACTTC
CASSPRAQGETQYF
>TRBV5-5|-|TRBJ2-3|-
TGTGCCAGCAGCTACCAAACAGGGTTGGATACGCAGTATTTT
CASSYQTGLDTQYF
>TRBV5-1|-|TRBJ1-6|-
TGCGCCAGCAGCTTCCTGGCAGAAAATTCACCCCTCCACTTT
CASSFLAENSPLHF
>TRBV9|-|TRBJ2-1|-
TGTGCCAGCAGCCCAGGTCAGGGGGGCTACAATGAGCAGTTCTTC
CASSPGQGGYNEQFF
>TRBV7-3|-|TRBJ2-7|TRBD2
TGTGCCAGCAGCCCAAGGACTAGCGGGGGAATCTACGAGCAGTACTTC
CASSPRTSGGIYEQYF
>TRBV27|-|TRBJ2-1|TRBD2
TGTGTTTCCAGCGGGGGTAGGCCCTACAATGAGCAGTTCTTC
CVSSGGRPYNEQFF
>TRBV6-2/TRBV6-3|once|TRBJ2-7|-
TGTGCCAGCAGTACCCTAGGACAAGCCTACTACGAGCAGTACTTC
CASSTLGQAYYEQYF
>TRBV24-1|-|TRBJ2-1|TRBD1
TGTGCCACCAGTGAAATTACAGGGGGAGAGGACAATGAGCAGTTCTTC
CATSEITGGEDNEQFF
>TRBV9|-|TRBJ2-1|-
TGTGCCAGCAGTTCAACCGGGGTCCGCAATGAGCAGTTCTTC
CASSSTGVRNEQFF
>TRBV6-5|-|TRBJ2-7|-
TGTGCCACCATGTCCGAGGCGCCCTACGAGCAGTACTTC
CATMSEAPYEQYF
>TRBV11-3|-|TRBJ2-3|-
TGTGCCAGCAGCTTAGGCGGGGCCGATACGCAGTATTTT
CASSLGGADTQYF
>TRBV30|-|TRBJ2-5|TRBD2
TGTGCCTGGCAGGGACTAGCGGGGCAAGAGACCCAGTACTTC
CAWQGLAGQETQYF
>TRBV3-1/TRBV3-2|-|TRBJ2-1|-
TGTGCCAGCAGCCATGGCTCGCGGGTGACTTACAATGAGCAGTTCTTC
CASSHGSRVTYNEQFF
>TRBV10-3|few|TRBJ1-1|TRBD1
TGTGCCATCAGTCGGGACAGGGGGGACACTGAAGCTTTCTTT
CAISRDRGDTEAFF
>TRBV5-1|-|TRBJ2-1|TRBD1
TGCGCCAGCAGCTTATCGGGACAGGGTGGAGATGAGCAGTTCTTC
CASSLSGQGGDEQFF
>TRBV4-1|-|TRBJ1-4|-
TGCGCCAGCAGCCAAATTTGGAGTGAAAAACTGTTTTTT
CASSQIWSEKLFF
>TRBV9|-|TRBJ2-2|-
TGTGCCAGCAGCGTGGGGGCGGTTGGCACCGGGGAGCTGTTTTTT
CASSVGAVGTGELFF
>TRBV9|few|TRBJ2-1|-
TGTGCCAGCAGCCACGGGGAATACAATGAGCAGTTCTTC
CASSHGEYNEQFF
>TRBV12-3/TRBV12-4|-|TRBJ2-5|-
TGTGCCAACAAGAGGCGTCGACAAGAGACCCAGTACTTC
CANKRRRQETQYF
>TRBV4-1|-|TRBJ2-1|TRBD1
TGCGCCAGCAGCCACAACCGGGACAGAGACAATGAGCAGTTCTTC
CASSHNRDRDNEQFF
>TRBV5-1|-|TRBJ2-5|-
TGCGCCAGCAGCTGGATAAGAACAGGGCAAGAGACCCAGTACTTC
CASSWIRTGQETQYF